The 20 T cell receptor beta chains listed next were all sequenced from one sample in a study of T cell responses to AZD1222 COVID-19 vaccine listed by TCRdb under 2021. Receptors were amplified or captured by the immunoSEQ multiplex PCR assay. TCRdb stores this immuneACCESS table with in-frame sequences only. Part of the clones is absent; in the studies checked, under half of the shortfall reflects unresolved V genes, and no reason is known for the rest. In all, the sample holds some 130,000 clones, and over 90% of those were seen once. The leading ten clones occupy over 4% of the sample. The time point label of this sample denotes: baseline before first vaccination. The source material was peripheral blood, sampled on day 0 of AZD1222 vaccination. The receptors shown here come from an adult in good health.

J is TRBJ1-2 and V is TRBV7-8; D is ambiguous. Germline V gene lookup returns CDR1 SGHVS and CDR2 FQNEAQ. Trimming took 5 bases from V and 8 from J, leaving 15 bases between them. CDR3 length: 13 amino acids. The chain's CDR3 is CASSLTRSGGYTF. CDR3 DNA sequence: TGTGCCAGCAGCCTTACAAGGTCCGGAGGCTACACCTTC. Looking up the rest from reference TRBV7-8 and TRBJ1-2 gives the full variable domain: GAGVSQSPRYKVAKRGQDVALRCDPISGHVSLFWYQQALGQGPEFLTYFQNEAQLDKSGLPSDRFFAERPEGSVSTLKIQRTQQEDSAVYLCASSLTRSGGYTFGSGTRLTVV.

On this clone: This likely comes from a read error, as the CDR3 has no conserved phenylalanine or tryptophan at its end. The rearrangement links TRBV7-9 to TRBJ1-1; TRBD1 is a possible D gene (6 bases). Germline V gene data show CDR1 as SEHNR and CDR2 as FQNEAQ (reference sequence). The CDR3 has 16 amino acids. Trimming left V 5 bases short and J 2 bases short, with 18 bases between. The CDR3 here is CASSANRELINTEAFY. The CDR3 nucleotides are TGTGCCAGCAGCGCCAACAGGGAGCTGATCAACACTGAAGCTTTCTAT.

The chain couples TRBV5-1 to TRBJ2-3; D unclear. Trimming took off 3 bases at V and 5 bases at J, with 10 bases between the two ends. CDR3 size: 13 residues. CDR1 is SGHRS, CDR2 YFSETQ, per germline. The CDR3, as DNA: TGCGCCAGCAGCTCCCAGGTTGAAGATACGCAGTATTTT. Translated: CASSSQVEDTQYF.

CDR3 DNA sequence: TGTGCCAGCCTATGGGACAGGAACACTGAAGCTTTCTTT. Protein sequence: CASLWDRNTEAFF. This chain uses TRBV18 with TRBJ1-1, with TRBD1 matching 7 bases. The CDR3 is made up of 13 amino acids. Germline V gene sequence: CDR1 KGHSH, CDR2 LQKENI. J gave up 1 base and V 8 bases, and 4 bases lay outside the gene matches. The full variable domain, its missing parts supplied by reference TRBV18 and TRBJ1-1, is NAGVMQNPRHLVRRRGQEARLRCSPMKGHSHVYWYRQLPEEGLKFMVYLQKENIIDESGMPKERFSAEFPKEGPSILRIQQVVRGDSAAYFCASLWDRNTEAFFGQGTRLTVV.

The V gene is TRBV19, the J gene TRBJ1-5; possible D gene TRBD1, 6 bases. V lost 5 bases and J lost 4, with 9 bases in between. Germline V gene data show CDR1 as LNHDA and CDR2 as SQIVND (reference sequence). The CDR3 length is 13 residues. In nucleotides, the CDR3 is TGTGCCAGTAGTTTCGACAGGAATCAGCCCCAGCATTTT. Its protein is CASSFDRNQPQHF.

The chain has TRBV6-5 and TRBJ1-1, with D hard to call. Germline CDR1 reads MNHEY; CDR2 reads SVGAGI. V was pared by 2 bases and J by 0 bases, with 7 bases between. The CDR3 length is 14 residues. The CDR3, as DNA: TGTGCCAGCAGTTACGAAAGCATGAACACTGAAGCTTTCTTT. Protein: CASSYESMNTEAFF.

In this sample, this clone turned up once. The V and J genes are TRBV2 and TRBJ2-3; TRBD1 might be the D (5 bases). The CDR3 length is 14 residues. V was pared by 4 bases and J by 5 bases, with 13 bases between. CDR1 and CDR2 (germline): SNHLY, FYNNEI. The CDR3 protein is CASSVRETVDTQYF. The DNA for the CDR3 is TGTGCCAGCAGTGTCAGGGAAACGGTAGATACGCAGTATTTT.

The J gene is TRBJ2-1, the V gene TRBV4-2; 9 bases align to TRBD2. The ends lost 5 bases at V and 9 bases at J; junction bases unmatched: 8. The CDR3 covers 14 residues. Germline CDR1 LGHNA, CDR2 YNFKEQ. The CDR3 nucleotides read TGTGCCAGCAGCGTACAAGCGGGGGGCGGTGAGCAGTTCTTC. Translation gives CASSVQAGGGEQFF.

The chain combines TRBV10-1 with TRBJ1-1; no clear D. The CDR3 runs to 13 residues. The V end was cut by 6 bases, the J end by 0 bases, with 8 bases between. Germline CDR1 is WNHNN and CDR2 is SYGVQD (reference sequence). Written as DNA, the CDR3 is TGCGCCAGCAGCGTCACAGTGAACACTGAAGCTTTCTTT. Protein sequence: CASSVTVNTEAFF.

DNA of the CDR3: TGTGCCAGCTCACCGGGGGCAGATGAAAAACTGTTTTTT. This encodes CASSPGADEKLFF. The chain is built from TRBV18 and TRBJ1-4, with D maybe TRBD1 (6 bases). The CDR3 is 13 residues long. V lost 3 bases, J lost 6 bases, and 8 bases lay in between. Germline V gives CDR1 KGHSH, CDR2 LQKENI.

The chain joins TRBV27 to TRBJ2-3; D perhaps matches TRBD1 (6 bases). The germline V gene has CDR1 MNHEY and CDR2 SMNVEV (reference sequence). Trimming stripped 6 bases from V and 2 bases from J, with 12 bases between. This CDR3 is 14 amino acids long. The CDR3 spells CASRRGLFTDTQYF. CDR3 in DNA: TGTGCCAGCAGAAGGGGGTTGTTCACAGATACGCAGTATTTT.

This chain links TRBV7-9 with TRBJ2-1, with D hard to call. V shed 1 base and J shed 0 bases, with 10 bases lying between them. The CDR3 is 16 residues long. CDR1 and CDR2 from the germline V gene are SEHNR and FQNEAQ (reference sequence). For the CDR3, the DNA is TGTGCCAGCAGCTTAGTTTCCGTTAGCTCCTACAATGAGCAGTTCTTC. It translates to CASSLVSVSSYNEQFF. Together with reference TRBV7-9 and TRBJ2-1, the CDR3 gives the full variable domain: DTGVSQNPRHKITKRGQNVTFRCDPISEHNRLYWYRQTLGQGPEFLTYFQNEAQLEKSRLLSDRFSAERPKGSFSTLEIQRTEQGDSAMYLCASSLVSVSSYNEQFFGPGTRLTVL.

This clone was picked up one time. This chain links TRBV28 with TRBJ1-4; D not certain. The CDR3 loop spans 13 amino acids. Germline CDR1 and CDR2: MDHEN and SYDVKM. The germline V and J ends were trimmed by 4 bases and 4 bases, with 7 bases remaining between them. The CDR3: CASSWRINEKLFF. As DNA, the CDR3 is TGTGCCAGCAGTTGGAGAATTAATGAAAAACTGTTTTTT.

This chain links TRBV5-5 with TRBJ1-2, with D unclear. This CDR3 comprises 12 residues. From germline, CDR1 is SGHKS and CDR2 YYEKEE (reference sequence). V was clipped by 2 bases and J by 8 bases, with 10 bases between them. The CDR3 protein is CASSFSSWGYTF. The CDR3 DNA follows: TGTGCCAGCAGCTTTAGTTCTTGGGGCTACACCTTC.

V usage is TRBV27 and J usage is TRBJ2-2; 7 bases match TRBD1. The V and J ends lost 4 bases and 1 base, in that order; junction bases with no gene match: 24. In germline, CDR1 is MNHEY, CDR2 SMNVEV (reference sequence). This CDR3 contains 22 residues. This CDR3 reads CASSSMRQGRSFTHLNTGELFF. CDR3 nucleotides: TGTGCCAGCAGTTCAATGCGACAGGGTCGGAGTTTTACCCACCTGAACACCGGGGAGCTGTTTTTT.

Here the CDR3 reads CSPSGGAEQFF. CDR3 DNA: TGCAGTCCGTCCGGGGGGGCTGAGCAGTTCTTC. The chain carries TRBV20-1 and TRBJ2-1, with 8 bases aligning to TRBD2. The CDR3 covers 11 residues. Germline trimming cut 8 bases from V and 9 bases from J; bases unmatched to any gene: 6. CDR1 is DFQATT, CDR2 SNEGSKA, per germline (reference sequence).

The chain combines TRBV18 with TRBJ2-7; D is unclear. The CDR3 consists of 14 residues. Looked up from germline, CDR1 is KGHSH and CDR2 is LQKENI. Trimming removed 6 bases at V and 7 bases at J, with 19 bases between. The CDR3 reads CASSSRTPVREQYF. The CDR3 DNA sequence: TGTGCCAGCTCGTCCCGGACCCCGGTTAGAGAGCAGTACTTC.

This chain joins TRBV6-1 and TRBJ1-1; D may be TRBD1 (6 bases). In germline, CDR1 is MNHNS, CDR2 SASEGT. The germline V and J ends were trimmed by 2 bases and 3 bases, with 13 bases remaining between them. This CDR3 region has 15 residues. CDR3 coding DNA: TGTGCCAGCAGTGAACAGGGGTGGGAACACACTGAAGCTTTCTTT. Translated: CASSEQGWEHTEAFF.

The CDR3 nucleotides are TGCGCCAGCAGCCCGCCCCGGGACACCGAGGAAGAGCAGTACTTC. Its translation: CASSPPRDTEEEQYF. The J gene is TRBJ2-7, the V gene TRBV5-1, with D tentatively TRBD1 (6 bases). The V gene's germline CDR1 is SGHRS and CDR2 YFSETQ. Trimming shortened V by 4 bases and J by 7 bases, and 21 bases separated the two germline ends. The CDR3 sequence is 15 residues long.

The chain joins TRBV25-1 to TRBJ2-1; 11 positions match TRBD2. The germline V gene encodes CDR1 MGHDK and CDR2 SYGVNS. CDR3 length: 16 residues. Trimming cost V 6 bases and J 4 bases; bases outside gene matches: 8. The CDR3 nucleotides read TGTGCCAGCAGCCCCCCGACTAGCGGGAATTACAATGAGCAGTTCTTC. Amino acid sequence: CASSPPTSGNYNEQFF.